The 31 T cell receptor beta chains below were found in one sample sequenced in a study of early T cells in non-severe SARS-CoV-2 infection. In TCRdb, the 5' RACE reads were re-called with MiXCR into one record per CDR3 protein. The profile shows about 48,000 distinct CDR3 sequences, about 7.4% of them singletons. The material sequenced was whole blood. Receptors were obtained from an adult who was a healthcare worker with PCR-confirmed SARS-CoV-2 infection or an uninfected control (not recorded which).

Many counts were recorded for this clonotype. The V gene is TRBV13, the J gene TRBJ2-3; 9 bases are a match to TRBD1. Germline V gene data show CDR1 as PRHDT and CDR2 as FYEKMQ (reference sequence). Trimming cost V 5 bases and J 4 bases; bases outside gene matches: 4. The CDR3 loop spans 14 amino acids. The CDR3 sequence: CASSKDRGPDTQYF. CDR3 DNA sequence: TGTGCCAGCAGCAAGGACAGGGGACCAGATACGCAGTATTTT.

The chain combines TRBV11-2 with TRBJ2-2; 7 bases match TRBD1. Losses at the gene ends were 8 bases for V and 5 bases for J; bases not matched to a gene: 8. The CDR3 spans 14 residues. CDR1 is SGHAT and CDR2 is FQNNGV in the germline V gene. The CDR3 protein is CASLRGRWTGELFF. The CDR3 bases are TGTGCCAGCCTTAGGGGGCGATGGACCGGGGAGCTGTTTTTT.

There are many counts of this clonotype. The chain couples TRBV6-2 or TRBV6-3 to TRBJ2-1; 7 bases match TRBD1. Germline lookup yields CDR1 MNHEY and CDR2 SVGEGT. The J segment lost 12 bases and the V segment lost 5 bases, leaving 4 bases of the junction unmatched. This CDR3 spans 11 amino acids. CDR3 bases: TGTGCCAGCAGTAACGACAGGGTGCAGTTCTTC. It translates to CASSNDRVQFF.

This clonotype came up many times. The chain has TRBV24-1 and TRBJ1-1; D is uncertain. Trimming took 1 base from V and 10 from J, leaving 9 bases between them. CDR1 and CDR2 (germline): KGHDR, SFDVKD. The CDR3 runs to 12 residues. CDR3 amino acids: CATSDFAGLAFF. CDR3 coding DNA: TGTGCCACCAGTGATTTTGCGGGGTTAGCTTTCTTT.

This clonotype was picked up a small number of times. The chain links TRBV6-5 to TRBJ1-1, with D perhaps TRBD1 (5 bases). The CDR3 length is 12 residues. The germline V gene has CDR1 MNHEY and CDR2 SVGAGI. Trimming took off 6 bases at V and 5 bases at J, with 10 bases between the two ends. The CDR3 DNA reads TGTGCCAGCAGCGCGGGGGGTACTGAAGCTTTCTTT. Protein product: CASSAGGTEAFF.

This clonotype was seen ten or more times. The genes are TRBV11-2 and TRBJ1-1; perhaps TRBD1 as D (5 bases). The CDR3 has 17 residues. Germline V gene data show CDR1 as SGHAT and CDR2 as FQNNGV. Deletions cut 5 bases from V and 0 bases from J, with 19 bases between. The CDR3 region is CASSPRESGTLNTEAFF. CDR3 nucleotide sequence: TGTGCCAGCAGCCCAAGGGAATCAGGGACCCTGAACACTGAAGCTTTCTTT.

This clonotype was recorded at least ten times. The chain has TRBV2 and TRBJ2-1; 7 bases map to TRBD2. The CDR3 spans 12 residues. From germline, CDR1 is SNHLY and CDR2 FYNNEI. The V gene end was trimmed by 2 bases and the J gene end by 10 bases; junction bases not matched to a gene: 2. This CDR3 is CASSEWGGEQFF. In DNA form, the CDR3 reads TGTGCCAGCAGTGAATGGGGGGGAGAGCAGTTCTTC.

The chain employs TRBV4-3 and TRBJ2-7; D could derive from TRBD1 or TRBD2 (5 bases each). CDR1 is LGHNA, CDR2 YSLEER, per germline. The CDR3 length is 14 residues. V dropped 1 base and J dropped 1 base, with 8 bases sitting between them. The CDR3 loop reads CASSQVWGSYEQYF. Here the CDR3 DNA reads TGCGCCAGCAGCCAAGTCTGGGGGTCCTACGAGCAGTACTTC.

This clonotype was seen many times. J is TRBJ2-3 and V is TRBV12-3 or TRBV12-4, with 8 bases aligning to TRBD1. After removal of 1 base from V and 4 bases from J, the junction contained 7 bases not matched to a gene. This CDR3 comprises 16 residues. CDR3 sequence reads: CASSLVRTGNSDTQYF. DNA for the CDR3: TGTGCCAGCAGTTTAGTCCGGACAGGGAATTCAGATACGCAGTATTTT.

This clonotype showed up many times. This chain connects TRBV4-3 to TRBJ1-6; D is possibly TRBD1 (6 bases). CDR1 is LGHNA, CDR2 YSLEER, per germline. This CDR3 spans 17 amino acids. V lost 0 bases and J 10 bases, leaving 19 bases between the germline ends. The CDR3 is CASSQEKRNREDSPLHF. DNA of the CDR3: TGCGCCAGCAGCCAAGAAAAAAGGAACAGGGAGGACTCACCCCTCCACTTT.

The chain is built from TRBV28 and TRBJ1-2, with TRBD1 matching 7 bases. Germline-derived CDR1 and CDR2 are MDHEN and SYDVKM. Trimming removed 7 bases from V and 1 base from J; junction bases left unmatched: 12. The CDR3 spans 16 residues. This CDR3 reads CASKNRGPENNYGYTF. The CDR3 DNA sequence: TGTGCCAGCAAGAACAGGGGCCCCGAAAATAACTATGGCTACACCTTC.

The chain combines TRBV7-9 with TRBJ1-4, with D hard to call. CDR1 is SEHNR and CDR2 is FQNEAQ in the germline V gene (reference sequence). CDR3 length: 15 residues. Trimming cost V 5 bases and J 8 bases, with 18 bases left between them. The CDR3 DNA follows: TGTGCCAGCAGCCCACTCGCGGACGGGAGGGAAAAACTGTTTTTT. The encoded protein is CASSPLADGREKLFF.

This clonotype came up a few times. The chain carries TRBV7-2 and TRBJ1-6, with D possibly matching TRBD1 (5 bases). This CDR3 region has 15 residues. Between the trimmed V and J ends, which lost 1 base and 6 bases, there was a span of 10 bases. Germline CDR1 is SGHTA and CDR2 is FQGNSA. The CDR3, as DNA: TGTGCCAGCAGCTTAGAGAAAAGGGGTAATTCACCCCTCCACTTT. It translates to CASSLEKRGNSPLHF.

On this clonotype: A much larger clonotype is one base distant, so this may be a read error. The rearrangement uses TRBV2 and TRBJ2-2; 9 bases map to TRBD1. The J segment lost 6 bases and the V segment lost 6 bases, leaving 11 bases of the junction unmatched. CDR1 and CDR2 from the germline V gene are SNHLY and FYNNEI. The CDR3 length is 16 residues. The chain's CDR3 is CASRVPGTGIAGELFF. For the CDR3, the DNA is TGTGCCAGCAGAGTACCCGGGACAGGGATCGCCGGGGAGCTGTTTTTT.

This clonotype was counted ten times or more. This chain joins TRBV24-1 and TRBJ1-1; a weak D match, TRBD1 (6 bases). CDR1 and CDR2 (germline): KGHDR, SFDVKD. CDR3 length: 14 residues. Trimming removed 3 bases at V and 6 bases at J, with 13 bases between. The CDR3 is CATSDKRGGSEAFF. The CDR3 DNA reads TGTGCCACCAGTGATAAAAGGGGGGGGTCTGAAGCTTTCTTT.

This clonotype has more than one count but fewer than ten. The rearrangement links TRBV20-1 to TRBJ1-4; 7 bases map to TRBD1. The CDR3 spans 14 residues. Trimming removed 6 bases from V and 3 bases from J; junction bases left unmatched: 7. Per germline, CDR1 DFQATT and CDR2 SNEGSKA (reference sequence). CDR3 nucleotide sequence: TGCAGTGCCTCACCGGGACAGTCTAATGAAAAACTGTTTTTT. Protein product: CSASPGQSNEKLFF.

This clonotype was counted many times. This chain connects TRBV28 to TRBJ1-4; 8 bases map to TRBD1. Germline assignment: CDR1 MDHEN and CDR2 SYDVKM. Trimming removed 8 bases from V and 7 bases from J; junction bases left unmatched: 9. The CDR3 spans 14 residues. In nucleotides, the CDR3 is TGTGCCAGCTGGCCGCAGGGGGCGGGTGAAAAACTGTTTTTT. Its translation is CASWPQGAGEKLFF.

A few counts support this clonotype. V and J are TRBV2 and TRBJ2-7; D could derive from TRBD1 or TRBD2 (5 bases each). V gave up 9 bases and J gave up 2 bases, with 14 bases separating them. CDR3 size: 13 residues. Per the germline V gene, CDR1 is SNHLY and CDR2 is FYNNEI. The chain's CDR3 is CARTEGPPYEQYF. In nucleotides, the CDR3 is TGTGCCAGGACCGAGGGGCCCCCCTACGAGCAGTACTTC.

This clonotype was seen at least ten times. The V and J genes are TRBV30 and TRBJ2-3, with 14 bases aligning to TRBD2. Germline CDR1 is GTSNPN and CDR2 is SVGIG (reference sequence). CDR3 length equals 20 residues. V dropped 0 bases and J dropped 6; count of bases not matched to a gene: 17. The CDR3 loop is CAWSVGRTSGGPTPPDTQYF. For the CDR3, the DNA is TGTGCCTGGAGTGTAGGTCGGACTAGCGGGGGGCCTACGCCACCGGATACGCAGTATTTT.

This clonotype was counted at least ten times. V is TRBV7-8 and J is TRBJ2-1; D not certain. V gave up 2 bases and J gave up 2 bases, with 10 bases separating them. The CDR3 length is 15 residues. Per the germline V gene, CDR1 is SGHVS and CDR2 is FQNEAQ. The CDR3 DNA is TGTGCCAGCAGCTTACGAGAGGCCCCCTACAATGAGCAGTTCTTC. Its translation is CASSLREAPYNEQFF.

This clonotype showed up many times. The genes are TRBV20-1 and TRBJ1-1; no clear D. From germline, CDR1 is DFQATT and CDR2 SNEGSKA (reference sequence). Trimming cost V 2 bases and J 7 bases, with 20 bases left between them. The CDR3 loop spans 15 amino acids. The CDR3 DNA reads as TGCAGTGCTAGATCCCAGGTCCGCGGGTTCGGTGAAGCTTTCTTT. Amino acids: CSARSQVRGFGEAFF.

This clonotype was found a few times. The gene calls are TRBV19 and TRBJ2-5; TRBD1 or TRBD2 may be the D gene (5 bases each). The ends were cut back, 5 bases at V and 5 bases at J, with 21 bases in the middle. The CDR3 runs to 16 residues. The germline CDR1 and CDR2 sequences are LNHDA and SQIVND (reference sequence). CDR3 protein: CASSAGDRQLTETQYF. The CDR3 DNA is TGTGCCAGTAGTGCCGGGGACCGGCAACTTACGGAGACCCAGTACTTC.

This clonotype was seen a handful of times. The chain links TRBV7-9 to TRBJ2-1; 9 bases fit TRBD1. Germline V gives CDR1 SEHNR, CDR2 FQNEAQ (reference sequence). The V gene end was trimmed by 2 bases and the J gene end by 4 bases; junction bases not matched to a gene: 3. The CDR3 is 15 amino acids. The CDR3 DNA sequence: TGTGCCAGCAGCTTATCGGGACAGGGTTACAATGAGCAGTTCTTC. It yields the protein CASSLSGQGYNEQFF.

This clonotype was counted many times. The CDR3 DNA reads as TGTGCCACCAGTGAGGCCGGGCTCGCCCAGCATTTT. Its translation is CATSEAGLAQHF. The chain carries TRBV24-1 and TRBJ1-5; D gene uncertain. Deletions cut 4 bases from V and 11 bases from J, with 11 bases between. Germline values: CDR1 KGHDR, CDR2 SFDVKD. The CDR3 contains 12 residues.

V and J are TRBV24-1 and TRBJ2-1; D may be TRBD2 (6 bases). Germline lookup yields CDR1 KGHDR and CDR2 SFDVKD. This CDR3 region has 15 residues. V lost 4 bases and J lost 7, with 16 bases in between. CDR3 DNA sequence: TGTGCCACCAGTGACCCCCGCAGGGAGGTGAATGAGCAGTTCTTC. Its translation: CATSDPRREVNEQFF.

The chain employs TRBV24-1 and TRBJ1-4; 7 positions match TRBD1. Germline-derived CDR1 and CDR2 are KGHDR and SFDVKD. There are 15 residues in the CDR3. V shed 4 bases, J shed 4 bases, and the junction held 5 bases outside the gene matches. As DNA, the CDR3 is TGTGCCACCAGTGACTCGACAGGGAATAATGAAAAACTGTTTTTT. Translating it yields CATSDSTGNNEKLFF.

This clonotype has a count of ten or more. The genes are TRBV20-1 and TRBJ2-7, with 7 bases lining up with TRBD2. CDR1 DFQATT and CDR2 SNEGSKA come from the germline V gene (reference sequence). The CDR3 contains 12 residues. V was pared by 6 bases and J by 1 base, with 3 bases of the junction left unmatched. This CDR3 is CSATGGSYEQYF. The CDR3 DNA follows: TGCAGTGCCACCGGGGGGTCCTACGAGCAGTACTTC.

This clonotype has at least ten counts. The chain is built from TRBV28 and TRBJ1-2; the D is unclear. With 3 bases removed from V and 7 bases from J, the gap between germline ends came to 12 bases. The CDR3 is 13 residues long. CDR1 and CDR2 from the germline V gene are MDHEN and SYDVKM. This CDR3 reads CASSFGGVPGYTF. In DNA, the CDR3 is TGTGCCAGCAGTTTCGGCGGCGTCCCTGGCTACACCTTC.

This clonotype came up many times. The CDR3 is CASSLDTGVEAFF. CDR3 DNA: TGCGCCAGCAGCTTGGATACAGGGGTTGAAGCTTTCTTT. J is TRBJ1-1 and V is TRBV5-1, with 7 positions matching TRBD1. The germline gives CDR1 SGHRS, CDR2 YFSETQ. The CDR3 loop spans 13 amino acids. V was pared by 0 bases and J by 7 bases, with 3 bases of the junction left unmatched.

This chain links TRBV5-1 with TRBJ2-2; D gene unclear. CDR1 and CDR2 (germline): SGHRS, YFSETQ. This CDR3 contains 14 residues. The V end lost 0 bases, the J end lost 6 bases, and 9 bases lay between the germline ends. CDR3 in amino acids: CASSLAMSPGELFF. In nucleotides, the CDR3 is TGCGCCAGCAGCTTGGCCATGAGTCCCGGGGAGCTGTTTTTT.

This clonotype showed up many times. This chain uses TRBV6-6 with TRBJ1-1, with unresolved D. CDR3 length: 10 residues. The germline CDR1 and CDR2 sequences are MNHNY and SVGAGI (reference sequence). Trimming removed 5 bases from V and 4 bases from J, with 2 bases in between. The CDR3 region has the DNA TGTGCCAGCAGTGCCACTGAAGCTTTCTTT. Translated: CASSATEAFF.